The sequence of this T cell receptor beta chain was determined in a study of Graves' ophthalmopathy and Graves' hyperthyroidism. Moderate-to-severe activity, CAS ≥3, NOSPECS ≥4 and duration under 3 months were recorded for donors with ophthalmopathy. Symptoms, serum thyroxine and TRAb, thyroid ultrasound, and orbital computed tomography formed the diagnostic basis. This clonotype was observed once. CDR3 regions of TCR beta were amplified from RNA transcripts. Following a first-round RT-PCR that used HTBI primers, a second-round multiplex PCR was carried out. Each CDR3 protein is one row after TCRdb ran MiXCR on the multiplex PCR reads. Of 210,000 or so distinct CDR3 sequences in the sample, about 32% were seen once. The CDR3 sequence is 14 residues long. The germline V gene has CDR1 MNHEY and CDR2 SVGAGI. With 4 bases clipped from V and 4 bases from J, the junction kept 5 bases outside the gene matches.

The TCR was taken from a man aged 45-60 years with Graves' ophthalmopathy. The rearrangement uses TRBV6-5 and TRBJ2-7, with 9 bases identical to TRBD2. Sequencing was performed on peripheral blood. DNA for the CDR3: TGTGCCAGCAGTTGGGGGACTAGCAGTTACGAGCAGTACTTC. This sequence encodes CASSWGTSSYEQYF.